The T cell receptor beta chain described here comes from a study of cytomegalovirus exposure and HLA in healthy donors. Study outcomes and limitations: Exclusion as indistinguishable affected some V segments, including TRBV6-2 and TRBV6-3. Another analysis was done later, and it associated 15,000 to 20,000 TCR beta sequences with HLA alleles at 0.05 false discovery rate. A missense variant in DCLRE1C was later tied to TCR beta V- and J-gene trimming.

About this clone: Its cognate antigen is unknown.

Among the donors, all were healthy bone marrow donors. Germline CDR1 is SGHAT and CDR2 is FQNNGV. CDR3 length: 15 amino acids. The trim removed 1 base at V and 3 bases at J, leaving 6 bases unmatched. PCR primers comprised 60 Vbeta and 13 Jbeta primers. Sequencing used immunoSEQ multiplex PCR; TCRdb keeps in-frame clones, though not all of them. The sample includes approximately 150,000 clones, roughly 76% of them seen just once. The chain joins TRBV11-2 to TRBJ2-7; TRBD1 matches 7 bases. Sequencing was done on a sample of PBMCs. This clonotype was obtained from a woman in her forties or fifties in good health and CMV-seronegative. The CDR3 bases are TGTGCCAGCAGCTTAGCTCGGGACAGAATCTACGAGCAGTACTTC. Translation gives CASSLARDRIYEQYF.